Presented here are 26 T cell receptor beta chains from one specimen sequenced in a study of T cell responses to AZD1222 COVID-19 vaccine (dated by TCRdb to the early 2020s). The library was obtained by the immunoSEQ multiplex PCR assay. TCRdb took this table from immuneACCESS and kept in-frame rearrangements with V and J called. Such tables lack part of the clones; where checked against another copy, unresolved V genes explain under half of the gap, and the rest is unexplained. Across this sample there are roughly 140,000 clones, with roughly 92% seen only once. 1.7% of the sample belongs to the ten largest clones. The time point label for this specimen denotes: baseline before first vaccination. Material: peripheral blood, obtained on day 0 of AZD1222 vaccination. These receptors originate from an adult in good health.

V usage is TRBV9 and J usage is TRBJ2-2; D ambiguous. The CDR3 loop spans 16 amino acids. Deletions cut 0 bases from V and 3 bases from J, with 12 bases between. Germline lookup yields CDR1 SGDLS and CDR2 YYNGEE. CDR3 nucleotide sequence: TGTGCCAGCAGCGTAGTACTTTGGGCCGACACCGGGGAGCTGTTTTTT. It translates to CASSVVLWADTGELFF.

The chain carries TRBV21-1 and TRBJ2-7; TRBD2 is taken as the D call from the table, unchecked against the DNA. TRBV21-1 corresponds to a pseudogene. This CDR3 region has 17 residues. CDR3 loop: CASSKAQVGGSTCEQYF. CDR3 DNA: TGTGCCAGCAGCAAAGCCCAGGTGGGCGGGAGTACTTGCGAGCAGTACTTC.

CDR3 loop: CASSLEDSYEQYF. As DNA, the CDR3 is TGTGCCAGCAGCTTGGAGGATTCCTACGAGCAGTACTTC. The chain employs TRBV11-3 and TRBJ2-7, with a tentative D call TRBD2 (5 bases). Deletions cut 3 bases from V and 1 base from J, with 7 bases between. This CDR3 is 13 amino acids long. The germline V gene encodes CDR1 SGHNT and CDR2 YENEEA.

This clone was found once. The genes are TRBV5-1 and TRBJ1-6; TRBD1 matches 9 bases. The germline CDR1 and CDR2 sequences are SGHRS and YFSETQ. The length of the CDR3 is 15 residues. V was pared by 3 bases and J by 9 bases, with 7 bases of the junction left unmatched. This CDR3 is CASSSTGGLTSPLHF. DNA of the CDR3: TGCGCCAGCAGCTCCACAGGGGGCCTTACTTCACCCCTCCACTTT.

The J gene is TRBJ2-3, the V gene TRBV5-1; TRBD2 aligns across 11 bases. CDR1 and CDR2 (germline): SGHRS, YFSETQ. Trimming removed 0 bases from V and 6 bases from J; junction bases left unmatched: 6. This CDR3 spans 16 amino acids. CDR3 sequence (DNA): TGCGCCAGCAGCTTGGGACTAGCGGGACCCGGGGATACGCAGTATTTT. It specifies CASSLGLAGPGDTQYF.

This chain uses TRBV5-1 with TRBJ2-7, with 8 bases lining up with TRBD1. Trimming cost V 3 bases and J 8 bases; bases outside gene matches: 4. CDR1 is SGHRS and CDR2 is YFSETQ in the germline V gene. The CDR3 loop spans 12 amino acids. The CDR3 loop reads CASSWDRSKQYF. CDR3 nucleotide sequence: TGCGCCAGCAGCTGGGACAGGTCTAAGCAGTACTTC.

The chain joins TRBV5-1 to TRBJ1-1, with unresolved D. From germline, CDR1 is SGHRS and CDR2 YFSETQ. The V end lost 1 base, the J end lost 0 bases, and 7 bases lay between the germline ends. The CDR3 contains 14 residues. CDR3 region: CASSLPGLNTEAFF. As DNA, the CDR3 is TGCGCCAGCAGCTTGCCAGGATTGAACACTGAAGCTTTCTTT.

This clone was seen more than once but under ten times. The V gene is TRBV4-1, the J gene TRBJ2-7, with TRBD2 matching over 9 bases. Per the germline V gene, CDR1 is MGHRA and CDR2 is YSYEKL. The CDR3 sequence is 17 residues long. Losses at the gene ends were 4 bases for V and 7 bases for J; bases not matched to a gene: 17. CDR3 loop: CASSPTNSLAGYGEQYF. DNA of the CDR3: TGCGCCAGCAGCCCCACAAATTCGCTAGCGGGATACGGGGAGCAGTACTTC.

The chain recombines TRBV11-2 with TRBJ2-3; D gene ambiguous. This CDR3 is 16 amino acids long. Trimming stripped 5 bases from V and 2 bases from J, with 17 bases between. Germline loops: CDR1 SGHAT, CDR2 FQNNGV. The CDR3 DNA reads TGTGCCAGCAGCCCAGAGGTCTCCTCTTCCACAGATACGCAGTATTTT. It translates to CASSPEVSSSTDTQYF.

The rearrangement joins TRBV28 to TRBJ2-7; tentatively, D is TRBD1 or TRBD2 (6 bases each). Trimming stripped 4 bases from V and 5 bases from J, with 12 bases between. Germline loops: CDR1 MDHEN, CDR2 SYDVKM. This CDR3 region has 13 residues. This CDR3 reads CASSSPGANEQYF. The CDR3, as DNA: TGTGCCAGCAGTTCCCCGGGGGCGAACGAGCAGTACTTC.

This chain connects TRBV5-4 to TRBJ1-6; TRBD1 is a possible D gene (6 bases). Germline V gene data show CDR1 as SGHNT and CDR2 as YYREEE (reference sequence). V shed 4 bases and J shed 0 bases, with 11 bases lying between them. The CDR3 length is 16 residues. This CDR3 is CASSRGGSSYNSPLHF. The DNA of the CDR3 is TGTGCCAGCAGCCGAGGGGGGAGCTCCTATAATTCACCCCTCCACTTT.

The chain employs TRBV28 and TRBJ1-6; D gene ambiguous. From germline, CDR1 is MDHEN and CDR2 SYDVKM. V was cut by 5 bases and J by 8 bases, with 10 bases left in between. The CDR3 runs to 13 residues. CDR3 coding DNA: TGTGCCAGCAGTACCCGACGGGATTCACCCCTCCACTTT. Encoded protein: CASSTRRDSPLHF.

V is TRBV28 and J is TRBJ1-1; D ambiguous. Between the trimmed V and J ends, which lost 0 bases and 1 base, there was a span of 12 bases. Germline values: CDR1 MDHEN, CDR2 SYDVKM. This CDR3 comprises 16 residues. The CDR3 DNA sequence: TGTGCCAGCAGTTTATGGAACAAGGGCCCGAACACTGAAGCTTTCTTT. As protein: CASSLWNKGPNTEAFF.

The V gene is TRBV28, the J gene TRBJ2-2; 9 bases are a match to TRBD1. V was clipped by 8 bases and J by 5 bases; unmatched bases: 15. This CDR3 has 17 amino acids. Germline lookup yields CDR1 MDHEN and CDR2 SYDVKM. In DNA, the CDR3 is TGTGCCAGCTTCCCCTATCGGACAGGGGTTGTTACCGGGGAGCTGTTTTTT. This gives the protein CASFPYRTGVVTGELFF.

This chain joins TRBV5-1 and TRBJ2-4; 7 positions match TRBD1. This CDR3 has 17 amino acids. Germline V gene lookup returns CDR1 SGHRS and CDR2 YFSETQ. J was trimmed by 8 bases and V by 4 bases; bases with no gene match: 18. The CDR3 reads CASSPSRTGPTTDIQYF. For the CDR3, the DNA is TGCGCCAGCAGCCCTTCTCGGACAGGCCCCACGACGGACATTCAGTACTTC.

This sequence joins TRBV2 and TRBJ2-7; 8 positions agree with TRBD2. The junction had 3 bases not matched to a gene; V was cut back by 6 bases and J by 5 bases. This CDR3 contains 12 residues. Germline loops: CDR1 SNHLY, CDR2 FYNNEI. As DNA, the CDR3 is TGTGCCAGCAGACGGGAGGGGCACGAGCAGTACTTC. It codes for CASRREGHEQYF.

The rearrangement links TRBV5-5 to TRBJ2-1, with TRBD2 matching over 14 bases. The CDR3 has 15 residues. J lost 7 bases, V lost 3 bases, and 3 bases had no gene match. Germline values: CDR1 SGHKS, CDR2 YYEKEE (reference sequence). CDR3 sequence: CASSSGLAGVNEQFF. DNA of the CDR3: TGTGCCAGCAGCTCGGGACTAGCGGGAGTGAATGAGCAGTTCTTC.

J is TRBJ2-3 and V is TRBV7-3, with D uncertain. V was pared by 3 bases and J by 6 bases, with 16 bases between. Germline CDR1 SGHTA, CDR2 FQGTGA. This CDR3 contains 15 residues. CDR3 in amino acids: CASSFGNHPKDTQYF. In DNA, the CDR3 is TGTGCCAGCAGCTTTGGTAACCATCCGAAGGATACGCAGTATTTT.

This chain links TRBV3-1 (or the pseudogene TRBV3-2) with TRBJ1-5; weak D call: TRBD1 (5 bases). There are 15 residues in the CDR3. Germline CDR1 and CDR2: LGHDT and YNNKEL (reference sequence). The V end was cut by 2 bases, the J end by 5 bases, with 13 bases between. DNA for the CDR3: TGTGCCAGCAGCCAATCAGGGAGCGGAGATCAGCCCCAGCATTTT. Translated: CASSQSGSGDQPQHF.

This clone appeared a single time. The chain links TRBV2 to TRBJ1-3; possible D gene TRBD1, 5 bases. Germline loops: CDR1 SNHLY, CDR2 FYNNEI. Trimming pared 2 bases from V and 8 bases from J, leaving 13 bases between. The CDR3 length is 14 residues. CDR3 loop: CASSEYSVGDTIYF. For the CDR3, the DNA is TGTGCCAGCAGTGAATACAGCGTGGGGGACACCATATATTTT.

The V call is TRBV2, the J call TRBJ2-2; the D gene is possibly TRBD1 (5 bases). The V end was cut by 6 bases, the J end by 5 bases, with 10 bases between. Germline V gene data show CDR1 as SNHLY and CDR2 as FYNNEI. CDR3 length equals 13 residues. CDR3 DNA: TGTGCCAGCAGAGAAAGGGGAACCGGGGAGCTGTTTTTT. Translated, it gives CASRERGTGELFF.

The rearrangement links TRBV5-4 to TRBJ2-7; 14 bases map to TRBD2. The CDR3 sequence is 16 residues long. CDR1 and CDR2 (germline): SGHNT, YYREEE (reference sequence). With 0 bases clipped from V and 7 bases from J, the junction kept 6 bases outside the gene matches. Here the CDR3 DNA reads TGTGCCAGCAGCTTGGGACTAGCGGGAGGGTTGTGGGAGCAGTACTTC. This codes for CASSLGLAGGLWEQYF.

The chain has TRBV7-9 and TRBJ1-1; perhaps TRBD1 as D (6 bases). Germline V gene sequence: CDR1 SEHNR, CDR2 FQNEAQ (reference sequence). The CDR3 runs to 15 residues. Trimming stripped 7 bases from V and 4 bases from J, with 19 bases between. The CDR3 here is CASTSGGGYSTEAFF. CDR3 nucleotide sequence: TGTGCCAGCACCTCTGGGGGGGGCTACAGCACTGAAGCTTTCTTT.

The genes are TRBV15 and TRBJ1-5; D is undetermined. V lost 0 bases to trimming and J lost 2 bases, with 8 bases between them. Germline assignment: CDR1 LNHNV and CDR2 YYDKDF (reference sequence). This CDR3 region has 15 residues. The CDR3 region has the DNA TGTGCCACCAGCAGAGATGGGCAGGGCAATCAGCCCCAGCATTTT. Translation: CATSRDGQGNQPQHF.

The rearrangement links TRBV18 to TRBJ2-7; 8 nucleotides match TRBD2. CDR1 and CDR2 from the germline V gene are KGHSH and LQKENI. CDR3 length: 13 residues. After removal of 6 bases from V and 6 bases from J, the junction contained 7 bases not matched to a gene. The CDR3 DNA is TGTGCCAGCTCTCCCAGCGGGAGCCCCGAGCAGTACTTC. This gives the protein CASSPSGSPEQYF.

The CDR3 bases are TGTGCCAGCAGTCCTTGGGCCTCTGGAAACACCATATATTTT. It yields the protein CASSPWASGNTIYF. V and J are TRBV6-5 and TRBJ1-3; the D is unclear. In germline, CDR1 is MNHEY, CDR2 SVGAGI. Trimming pared 5 bases from V and 0 bases from J, leaving 8 bases between. CDR3 length: 14 residues.